A single sample gave rise to the 22 T cell receptor beta chains below, sequenced in a study of T-cell reconstitution after alpha-beta-depleted transplantation in children. Using unique molecular identifiers, the investigators prepared the TCRbeta library. TCRdb reanalysed the PCR reads using MiXCR and keeps one entry per CDR3 protein. The table shows 260,000 or so distinct CDR3 sequences, with about 12% occurring only once. The sequenced sample was PBMCs from the stem cell graft donor, obtained from the stem cell graft. The receptors were sampled from a human donor who donated a stem cell graft to a child with acute lymphoblastic leukemia.

This clonotype was observed many times. The genes are TRBV18 and TRBJ2-1, with D unresolved. V lost 6 bases and J lost 5, with 17 bases in between. Germline-derived CDR1 and CDR2 are KGHSH and LQKENI. The CDR3 extends over 15 amino acids. This chain's CDR3 is CASSPREYINNEQFF. In nucleotides, the CDR3 is TGTGCCAGCTCGCCTCGAGAGTATATAAACAATGAGCAGTTCTTC.

This clonotype has ten or more counts. The chain recombines TRBV5-1 with TRBJ1-2; 9 bases fit TRBD1. Germline-derived CDR1 and CDR2 are SGHRS and YFSETQ. The V segment lost 4 bases and the J segment 5 bases; nucleotides outside the gene matches: 6. The CDR3 loop spans 14 amino acids. The CDR3 nucleotides are TGCGCCAGCAGCGGAACAGGGGGCGCTTATGGCTACACCTTC. Protein: CASSGTGGAYGYTF.

This clonotype was observed at least ten times. The rearrangement links TRBV7-8 to TRBJ1-5; D possibly corresponds to TRBD1 (5 bases). V lost 3 bases, J lost 5 bases, and 8 bases lay in between. From germline, CDR1 is SGHVS and CDR2 FQNEAQ. The CDR3 has 13 residues. CDR3 sequence (DNA): TGTGCCAGCAGCTTGGGGGAAGATCAGCCCCAGCATTTT. Encoded protein: CASSLGEDQPQHF.

This clonotype was counted at least ten times. CDR3 sequence reads: CASSFFGTGSSYNSPLHF. CDR3 nucleotides: TGTGCCAGCAGTTTTTTTGGGACGGGGAGCTCCTATAATTCACCCCTCCACTTT. The rearrangement joins TRBV28 to TRBJ1-6; D may be TRBD1 (5 bases). The germline gives CDR1 MDHEN, CDR2 SYDVKM. The CDR3 has 18 amino acids. Trimming removed 3 bases from V and 0 bases from J, with 15 bases in between.

In its sample, this clonotype was seen many times. J is TRBJ2-7 and V is TRBV28; possible D gene TRBD2, 6 bases. V was pared by 5 bases and J by 5 bases, with 19 bases between. CDR1 MDHEN and CDR2 SYDVKM come from the germline V gene. CDR3 length: 15 amino acids. The CDR3 DNA follows: TGTGCCAGCAGTCTATCTGCGGGGCTGGGGAACGAGCAGTACTTC. Its protein product is CASSLSAGLGNEQYF. The full variable domain, its missing parts supplied by reference TRBV28 and TRBJ2-7, is DVKVTQSSRYLVKRTGEKVFLECVQDMDHENMFWYRQDPGLGLRLIYFSYDVKMKEKGDIPEGYSVSREKKERFSLILESASTNQTSMYLCASSLSAGLGNEQYFGPGTRLTVT.

As concerns this clonotype: Given a much more abundant clone one base away, this may be a read error. The CDR3 loop reads CASRSFYDQYF. DNA of the CDR3: TGTGCCAGCAGGTCGTTCTACGACCAGTACTTC. The chain couples TRBV28 to TRBJ2-7; D remains ambiguous. The CDR3 runs to 11 residues. In germline, CDR1 is MDHEN, CDR2 SYDVKM.

This clonotype was seen a handful of times. This chain links TRBV3-1 with TRBJ2-6; D gene uncertain. Trimming stripped 1 base from V and 2 bases from J, with 12 bases between. Germline CDR1 reads LGHDT; CDR2 reads YNNKEL (reference sequence). This CDR3 spans 17 amino acids. This chain's CDR3 is CASSQGTSYPGANVLTF. The CDR3 DNA sequence: TGTGCCAGCAGCCAAGGGACGAGTTACCCTGGGGCCAACGTCCTGACTTTC.

This chain connects TRBV7-9 to TRBJ2-1, with D tentatively TRBD1 or TRBD2 (5 bases each). The CDR3 has 16 residues. Germline values: CDR1 SEHNR, CDR2 FQNEAQ (reference sequence). The germline V and J ends were trimmed by 5 bases and 0 bases, with 14 bases remaining between them. Written as DNA, the CDR3 is TGTGCCAGCAGCCCGCCTGTGGGGGACTCCTACAATGAGCAGTTCTTC. Translating gives CASSPPVGDSYNEQFF. The whole variable domain, filled in from reference TRBV7-9 and TRBJ2-1, reads DTGVSQNPRHKITKRGQNVTFRCDPISEHNRLYWYRQTLGQGPEFLTYFQNEAQLEKSRLLSDRFSAERPKGSFSTLEIQRTEQGDSAMYLCASSPPVGDSYNEQFFGPGTRLTVL.

This clonotype showed up many times. J is TRBJ2-7 and V is TRBV4-3; 8 bases agree with TRBD2. Per germline, CDR1 LGHNA and CDR2 YSLEER. The CDR3 runs to 16 residues. V dropped 0 bases and J dropped 5; count of bases not matched to a gene: 9. The CDR3 protein is CASSQEQTSDKDEQYF. In DNA form, the CDR3 reads TGCGCCAGCAGCCAAGAACAGACTAGCGATAAAGACGAGCAGTACTTC.

This clonotype was picked up many times. The CDR3 nucleotides read TGTGCCAGCAGCATCTGGACAGGGGATGAAAAACTGTTTTTT. Its protein product is CASSIWTGDEKLFF. The chain uses TRBV5-5 and TRBJ1-4; 9 bases are a match to TRBD1. The germline V gene has CDR1 SGHKS and CDR2 YYEKEE (reference sequence). The trim removed 4 bases at V and 6 bases at J, leaving 4 bases unmatched. The CDR3 has 14 residues.

There are a few counts of this clonotype. The chain has TRBV2 and TRBJ2-7; TRBD2 matches 14 bases. This CDR3 spans 14 amino acids. The germline CDR1 and CDR2 sequences are SNHLY and FYNNEI. With V trimmed by 10 bases and J by 2 bases, 4 bases remained unmatched. This CDR3 reads CAKGLAGGTYEQYF. As DNA, the CDR3 is TGTGCCAAAGGACTAGCGGGGGGTACCTACGAGCAGTACTTC.

This clonotype was counted ten times or more. The CDR3 DNA is TGCAGCGTCACCGGACTCTCTGGTGAGCAGTTCTTC. Residues: CSVTGLSGEQFF. The V gene is TRBV29-1, the J gene TRBJ2-1, with a possible D match to TRBD2 (5 bases). The CDR3 has 12 amino acids. V gave up 6 bases and J gave up 9 bases, with 15 bases separating them. Germline CDR1 and CDR2: SQVTM and ANQGSEA.

This clonotype was detected ten times or more. The V call is TRBV7-2, the J call TRBJ2-1; weak D call: TRBD2 (6 bases). CDR1 SGHTA and CDR2 FQGNSA come from the germline V gene. CDR3 length: 15 amino acids. V was cut by 5 bases and J by 5 bases, with 16 bases left in between. CDR3 DNA sequence: TGTGCCAGCAGCCCGGATCTAGCGAGAAACAATGAGCAGTTCTTC. This codes for CASSPDLARNNEQFF.

This clonotype showed up many times. The chain has TRBV4-2 and TRBJ1-6; D is uncertain. Germline lookup yields CDR1 LGHNA and CDR2 YNFKEQ. Deletions cut 0 bases from V and 9 bases from J, with 9 bases between. The CDR3 runs 14 residues. The CDR3 nucleotides read TGTGCCAGCAGCCAAGACAAAGGGCTTTCACCCCTCCACTTT. This codes for CASSQDKGLSPLHF.

Many counts were recorded for this clonotype. The chain carries TRBV29-1 and TRBJ1-1, with D uncertain. With 3 bases removed from V and 7 bases from J, the gap between germline ends came to 0 bases. CDR1 is SQVTM, CDR2 ANQGSEA, per germline. The CDR3 loop spans 8 amino acids. CDR3 in amino acids: CSVDEAFF. Here the CDR3 DNA reads TGCAGCGTTGATGAAGCTTTCTTT.

This clonotype was seen many times. The chain joins TRBV5-1 to TRBJ2-2; 10 bases are shared with TRBD1. The germline gives CDR1 SGHRS, CDR2 YFSETQ. V was pared by 4 bases and J by 5 bases, with 5 bases of the junction left unmatched. This CDR3 has 15 amino acids. DNA for the CDR3: TGCGCCAGCAGCGGCGACAGGGGGCGGACCGGGGAGCTGTTTTTT. Its protein product is CASSGDRGRTGELFF.

This clonotype has at least ten counts. This sequence joins TRBV12-5 and TRBJ2-5, with D tentatively TRBD1 (6 bases). CDR1 LGHNT and CDR2 FRNRAP come from the germline V gene. CDR3 length: 15 residues. Trimming pared 2 bases from V and 0 bases from J, leaving 10 bases between. CDR3 in amino acids: CASGLTGLYQETQYF. The DNA of the CDR3 is TGTGCTAGTGGTTTGACAGGGCTGTACCAAGAGACCCAGTACTTC.

The V and J genes are TRBV11-3 and TRBJ2-2; D possibly corresponds to TRBD1 (6 bases). Trimming shortened V by 5 bases and J by 7 bases, and 20 bases separated the two germline ends. There are 16 residues in the CDR3. In germline, CDR1 is SGHNT, CDR2 YENEEA. CDR3 residues: CASSQPRTDRGGELFF. The CDR3 nucleotides are TGTGCCAGCAGCCAACCGAGGACAGACCGGGGCGGGGAGCTGTTTTTT.

This clonotype showed up many times. V usage is TRBV5-8 and J usage is TRBJ1-5, with 8 bases identical to TRBD1. Per germline, CDR1 SGHTS and CDR2 YDEGEE. The CDR3 sequence is 17 residues long. The V and J ends lost 2 bases and 7 bases, in that order; junction bases with no gene match: 14. For the CDR3, the DNA is TGTGCCAGCAGCTTCCTGGACAGGGCTCGGGCTTGGCAGCCCCAGCATTTT. Translation gives CASSFLDRARAWQPQHF.

In its sample, this clonotype was seen many times. The chain employs TRBV15 and TRBJ2-2; 7 bases line up with TRBD1. The germline V gene has CDR1 LNHNV and CDR2 YYDKDF (reference sequence). V gave up 1 base and J gave up 4 bases; unmatched junction bases: 6. The CDR3 covers 16 residues. In DNA, the CDR3 is TGTGCCACCAGCAGAGGTGGACAGGACGGCACCGGGGAGCTGTTTTTT. Translated, it gives CATSRGGQDGTGELFF. The full variable domain, in which reference TRBV15 and TRBJ2-2 provide the parts outside the CDR3, is DAMVIQNPRYQVTQFGKPVTLSCSQTLNHNVMYWYQQKSSQAPKLLFHYYDKDFNNEADTPDNFQSRRPNTSFCFLDIRSPGLGDTAMYLCATSRGGQDGTGELFFGEGSRLTVL.

This clonotype was picked up many times. The V and J genes are TRBV5-1 and TRBJ2-5; D gene uncertain. V shed 4 bases and J shed 2 bases, with 15 bases lying between them. The CDR3 length is 15 residues. Germline-derived CDR1 and CDR2 are SGHRS and YFSETQ. This CDR3 is CASSLGAPQQETQYF. The CDR3 nucleotides read TGCGCCAGCAGCCTTGGCGCGCCTCAACAAGAGACCCAGTACTTC. Full variable domain (missing parts from reference TRBV5-1 and TRBJ2-5): KAGVTQTPRYLIKTRGQQVTLSCSPISGHRSVSWYQQTPGQGLQFLFEYFSETQRNKGNFPGRFSGRQFSNSRSEMNVSTLELGDSALYLCASSLGAPQQETQYFGPGTRLLVL.

This clonotype came up many times. The chain combines TRBV13 with TRBJ2-6; 9 nucleotides match TRBD1. Germline V gives CDR1 PRHDT, CDR2 FYEKMQ (reference sequence). This CDR3 region has 14 residues. V gave up 3 bases and J gave up 12 bases; unmatched junction bases: 6. CDR3 in DNA: TGTGCCAGCAGCTTCCGGACAGGGGTTTCCGTCCTGACTTTC. It yields the protein CASSFRTGVSVLTF.